The present TCR beta chain was sequenced within a study of cytomegalovirus exposure and HLA in healthy donors (TCRdb year 2017). Some background on the complete study: According to an earlier analysis of a few hundred of the donors, about 179 million T cells yielded 95 million to 140 million unique TCR beta sequences and more than 250 Gb of sequence data. Because of strong linkage in the cohort, 4 to 6 DR-DQ haplotypes were treated as single units for association and clustering. Among 398 genotyped donors of the cohort, an average of roughly 240,000 unique TCR beta nucleotide sequences were sequenced per donor, 15% to 20% of them non-productive. The aim of the study was to test whether cataloging public T cell receptors could identify signatures of past pathogen exposure. A later analysis re-analyzed previously published TCR beta repertoires from roughly 600 donors and added high-resolution HLA genotyping to study TCR occurrence patterns. Every repertoire in the discovery cohort had been generated on one and the same sequencing platform. An earlier analysis of several hundred of the donors used high-throughput TCR beta sequencing to judge whether each TCR beta V gene segment behaved as functional or pseudogenic. The study used immunosequencing to profile the T cell repertoires of 666 subjects and linked those repertoires to cytomegalovirus serostatus. High-throughput TCR immunosequencing, statistical association of individual TCRs with disease status, and machine learning were combined to predict cytomegalovirus infection status. Typing coverage differed by locus: A, B, C, DRB1 and DQB1 were typed in roughly 620-630 donors, DQA1 in about 500, DPA1 in over 600, and DPB1 in just under 490. Of the roughly 400 genotyped donors, more than 75% were placed in the genetic ancestry cluster associated with self-reported Caucasian donors. Roughly 300 gigabases of sequencing data and around 80 million unique TCR sequences made up an early release that covered 500 to 700 HLA-typed donors. Class I and class II HLA loci were covered by the typing at four-digit resolution. A later genetic analysis used genome-wide SNP genotypes for about three fifths of the 666 donors, treating that subset as a discovery cohort. Donor age, sex, ethnicity and CMV serostatus were compiled alongside the repertoire data. A separate validation cohort of roughly 120 different subjects was used in addition to the roughly 700-subject first cohort. Rather than drawing on any new phenotypic data, the later analysis identified candidate immune exposures from TCR beta sequences and the way those sequences occurred across donors.

In the case of this clone: Its cognate antigen has yet to be identified. One base away there is no much larger clone; base qualities are not given.

The cohort consisted of some 670 healthy bone marrow donors. All cohort members were sampled while nominally healthy, although unrecorded immune exposures were likely present. The donor was CMV seronegative and was included in the group of over 300 seronegative cohort members. Each donor provided a peripheral blood sample, and peripheral blood mononuclear cells were used for TCR beta sequencing. Genomic DNA extraction from the blood cell samples was performed with the Qiagen DNeasy Blood Extraction Kit. The library was obtained by the immunoSEQ multiplex PCR assay. A mixture of 60 forward primers for TCR Vbeta segments and 13 reverse primers for TCR Jbeta segments was used in the multiplex PCR. The CDR3 region of rearranged TCR beta genes was amplified from genomic DNA by a multiplex PCR assay. On the Illumina HiSeq System, the amplified TCR beta libraries were sequenced as 87-base-pair reads. In the original analysis: Across the 600 to 700 repertoires, a later analysis counted some 80 million unique TCR beta chains, roughly 11 million of which were shared by at least two donors. Raw reads were error-corrected and collapsed into unique sequences by a nearest-neighbor algorithm in which closely related sequences were merged to remove PCR and sequencing errors. CDR3 sequences were aligned to IMGT reference sequences to assign V, D and J gene segments. For a sequence to be retained, at least a six-nucleotide match to both a V gene segment and a J gene segment was required. Rearrangements were called productive when the CDR3 lacked stop codons and stayed in frame with V and J; all others were non-productive. CDR3 was defined by IMGT convention, running from the second conserved V-encoded cysteine to the conserved J-encoded phenylalanine. The earlier analysis of fewer than 750 of the donors excluded sequences that lacked an unambiguous match to a single V gene segment. An earlier analysis of a few hundred of the donors classified V segments as functional when productive rearrangements were above 56.7% and as segregating when the standard deviation between donors was above 5%. A statistical classification framework was built for diagnosing cytomegalovirus status from the catalog of TCR beta chain sequences. V and J gene assignment, in a later analysis, came from comparing TCR nucleotide sequences with IMGT/GENE-DB human TR gene sequences. Using the TCRdist pipeline, a later analysis assigned CDR3 sequences along with most-parsimonious VDJ recombination scenarios. In a later analysis, every TCR beta chain was defined by the combination of its CDR3 amino acid sequence and its V-gene family, and reads without a unique V-gene family were dropped. In a later analysis, around 600 highly shared, low-generation-probability nucleotide sequences were removed to address suspected cross-contamination and a sequencing artifact. A later analysis calculated a clonal expansion index for each public chain from normalized within-repertoire ranks of inferred template counts. Generation probabilities in a later analysis came from a VDJ recombination model fitted to out-of-frame rearrangements, and those results were checked against IGoR. In a later analysis, TCR-TCR, TCR-HLA and TCR-CMV co-occurrence was scored with hypergeometric tests, and a repertoire-size bias correction was applied to TCR pairs. In a later analysis, false discovery rates were estimated by permuting HLA or CMV assignments 20 times. In a later analysis, co-occurring TCRs were grouped with DBSCAN, and TCRdist sequence similarity was added when clustering was performed within HLA-allele-positive subsets. Repertoires with fewer than 30,000 or more than 120,000 public chains were left out of co-occurrence clustering, as were a handful of repertoires with anomalous nucleotide sharing. The clones in this table, taken by TCRdb from immuneACCESS, are in-frame only. Not every clone is retained; where verified, under half of the shortfall comes from an unresolved V gene, and the cause of the rest is unknown. The DNA gave D and trimming, while V, J and clone size come from that table. The sample table shows 150,000 to 200,000 clones, and more than 65% are seen once. Around 2.6% of the sample belongs to the ten largest clones.

CDR1 MNHNS and CDR2 SASEGT are derived from the germline V gene. Here V drops 7 bases and J drops 5 bases, and the junction holds 9 bases not matched to any gene. From the cysteine through the phenylalanine, the CDR3 covers 14 amino acids. Only the CDR3 region is kept as DNA, spanning 42 bases read in frame from base 1. Paper-wide results and their limitations: In a later genetic analysis, fewer N-insertions in productive TCRs were reported among donors in an Asian-associated ancestry cluster than the roughly 670-donor mean. A later analysis reported that several top co-occurrence clusters appeared linked to parvovirus B19, influenza, CMV and Epstein-Barr virus. Cytomegalovirus status was reported to be diagnosed by the classifier with high specificity and sensitivity in both the original and validation cohorts. The only immune exposure information available for the cohort was CMV serostatus. V-gene and J-gene trimming of TCR beta chains was associated with a missense DCLRE1C variant in a later genetic analysis, and the association was replicated in an independent cohort. Strong co-occurrence of HLA alleles, especially DR and DQ, made assigning TCR associations to individual alleles difficult. HLA typing was unavailable for some donors at each locus, so association tests used only the typed subset. The study gave a list of 150 to 200 TCR beta chains associated with cytomegalovirus. In vitro tests confirmed that three of the cytomegalovirus-associated TCR beta chains recognize cytomegalovirus antigens. In a later analysis, HLA-associated TCR beta chains were found to be more clonally expanded and to have lower generation probabilities than equally common non-associated chains. Presence/absence analyses assumed roughly uniform sequencing depth across donors, an assumption that may not hold. At a false discovery rate of 0.05, a later analysis linked 16,951 TCR beta sequences to specific HLA alleles. The sequencing pipeline was judged likely to have produced a cluster of highly shared sequence variants as a technical artifact. Most TCR sequences were seen in very few donors, while some public TCRs were found in many individuals. A further reported finding was that TCR beta sequences accurately predicted the HLA-A and HLA-B alleles for most subjects in the first cohort. The authors suggested that the approach could potentially be generalized to other disease states and immunological phenotypes. Only TCR beta chains were sequenced in this cohort, and the absence of alpha or paired-chain data limited detectable features. Approximately 16 rarely observed V segments, including chromosome 9 orphons, were excluded from the earlier analysis of just under 600 of the donors because counts were too low. The 87-base-pair reads could not distinguish some IMGT-functional V segments, including TRBV6-2 and TRBV6-3, so those segments were excluded. Correlated functional status among segregating V segments might be attributable to linkage disequilibrium, but an unknown experimental factor could not be ruled out. Broadly in line with IMGT annotations, most TCR beta V segments showed up in productive rearrangements about 87% or about 30% of the time in an earlier analysis of several hundred of the donors. In a later analysis, the rate of TCR association differed among HLA loci, with DRB1 alleles having the most associated TCRs and HLA-C alleles having the fewest. According to a later analysis, most CMV-associated TCR beta chains appeared to be HLA-restricted, and the HLA associations seemed to be driven largely by CMV exposure.

This clonotype originated in a female donor in good health and CMV-seronegative. Sequenced material: PBMCs. The rearrangement joined TRBV6-1 to TRBJ1-2, with 8 junctional bases fitting TRBD1. The nucleotides read TGTGCCAGCATTGGTGGGACAGGAAGATATGGCTACACCTTC. This translates into CASIGGTGRYGYTF.